This entry concerns a single TCR beta chain. Its antigen is unknown. This sample is drawn from a study of CXCR3-negative and CXCR3-positive naive CD8 T cells. General study points: TRBV-TRBJ usage matched between naive CXCR3-negative and CXCR3-positive cells but not between memory cells. Each naive subset displayed comparably high diversity, whereas memory CD8+ cells displayed much lower diversity.

Each TRB cDNA library was prepared by 5' RACE (with UMI labels). TCRdb reprocessed the 5' RACE reads and keeps a single row for each CDR3 protein, giving no DNA. Its table records about 130,000 distinct CDR3 sequences. This TCR came from a human donor in good health. Some clones in this sample may be carry-over from other donors' samples. Sequencing input: naive CXCR3- CD8+ T cells from blood. Stated subset: CD45RO-CCR7+CD27+CD95- naive CD8+ T cells lacking CXCR3 (TNR3-).

This CDR3 reads CASSALGGIADTQYF. The rearrangement joins TRBV7-3 to TRBJ2-3; the D call of TRBD1 rests on TCRdb alone, since no DNA is present to check it. This CDR3 region has 15 residues. Germline V gene lookup returns CDR1 SGHTA and CDR2 FQGTGA.